The clone carrying this T cell receptor (beta chain) was detected a few times. These data originate in a study of T cells after yellow fever vaccination. MiXCR, applied by TCRdb to the 5' RACE reads, yields one record per CDR3 protein. This repertoire shows tens of thousands of distinct CDR3 sequences, roughly 8% found once; its top ten account for about two fifths. The V gene lost 3 bases and the J gene lost 5 bases, with 17 bases spanning the gap. The CDR3 length is 15 residues. Per the germline V gene, CDR1 is SQVTM and CDR2 is ANQGSEA. The chain links TRBV29-1 to TRBJ2-1; either TRBD1 or TRBD2 may fit D (5 bases each). This receptor was identified in a man aged 30-40 years who received the YFV17D yellow fever vaccine. Sequenced here: CD8+ T cells sorted from PBMCs, sampled on the day of the yellow fever booster vaccination. CDR3 loop: CSVERSGWGNNEQFF. The CDR3 DNA follows: TGCAGCGTTGAGCGATCAGGATGGGGGAACAATGAGCAGTTCTTC.